Detailed here is one T cell receptor beta chain. The data are from a study of blood T cell repertoires in COVID-19. Study at large: Sample material is recorded as cDNA or gDNA derived from T cells, B-cell-depleted T cells, or PBMCs.

Germline assignment: CDR1 SGHAT and CDR2 FQNNGV. V was trimmed by 4 bases and J by 6 bases, leaving 15 bases between them. There are 14 residues in the CDR3. Per the original methods: Estimates of nucleated cell counts were drawn from the amplification of reference gene primers. TCRdb's table, derived via immunoSEQ multiplex PCR, lists solely in-frame clones and lacks some. The V and J calls and clone size were taken over from that table, and D and trimming were inferred from the DNA. Seen here are 70,000 or so clones, more than 75% observed once, and the top ten hold about a tenth. Sequencing was done on a sample of peripheral blood. The clonotype originates from a man between 65 and 79 years old with active or convalescent COVID-19. This sequence joins TRBV11-2 and TRBJ1-1; perhaps TRBD1 as D (5 bases). The CDR3 nucleotides read TGTGCCAGCAGCTCCCGCCCTGGGGCAGCTGAAGCTTTCTTT. It specifies CASSSRPGAAEAFF.